These T cell receptor beta chains were read from a single sample in a study of blood T cell repertoires in COVID-19. Libraries were prepared by immunoSEQ multiplex PCR; TCRdb keeps only in-frame clonotypes and omits some of them. The table lists under 250,000 clones, more than 70% of them singletons. Material: peripheral blood. These receptors were obtained from a man between 35 and 55 years old with active or convalescent COVID-19. CDR3s include the opening cysteine and the closing phenylalanine or tryptophan. A D gene is named only where the DNA matches it firmly. Clone size is stated in some rows and not others, as once, few, many or a class when expanded.

d_call: TRBD1; clone_size: -; j_call: TRBJ1-4; v_call: TRBV6-5; cdr3_aa: CASSYYEGAINEKLFF; cdr3_nt: TGTGCCAGCAGTTACTATGAGGGGGCTATTAATGAAAAACTGTTTTTT
d_call: -; clone_size: -; j_call: TRBJ2-5; v_call: TRBV4-1; cdr3_aa: CASSQEERETQYF; cdr3_nt: TGCGCCAGCAGCCAAGAGGAGAGAGAGACCCAGTACTTC
d_call: -; clone_size: -; j_call: TRBJ1-2; v_call: TRBV30; cdr3_aa: CAWSPGGGIYGYTF; cdr3_nt: TGTGCCTGGAGTCCCGGGGGGGGTATCTACGGCTACACCTTC
d_call: TRBD2; clone_size: -; j_call: TRBJ2-7; v_call: TRBV4-1; cdr3_aa: CASSQTLSGSGGEQYF; cdr3_nt: TGCGCCAGCAGCCAGACATTAAGCGGGAGCGGTGGCGAGCAGTACTTC
d_call: TRBD2; clone_size: -; j_call: TRBJ2-1; v_call: TRBV19; cdr3_aa: CASSIVGLNNEQFF; cdr3_nt: TGTGCCAGTAGTATAGTGGGACTAAACAATGAGCAGTTCTTC
d_call: TRBD1; clone_size: -; j_call: TRBJ1-2; v_call: TRBV25-1; cdr3_aa: CASRRDSYGYTF; cdr3_nt: TGTGCCAGCAGGAGGGACAGCTATGGCTACACCTTC
d_call: TRBD1; clone_size: -; j_call: TRBJ1-4; v_call: TRBV29-1; cdr3_aa: CSAQGAPNEKLFF; cdr3_nt: TGCAGCGCCCAGGGGGCCCCTAATGAAAAACTGTTTTTT
d_call: -; clone_size: -; j_call: TRBJ1-4; v_call: TRBV30; cdr3_aa: CAWSVGFGRTNEKLFF; cdr3_nt: TGTGCCTGGAGTGTAGGATTCGGGAGGACTAATGAAAAACTGTTTTTT
d_call: -; clone_size: -; j_call: TRBJ2-7; v_call: TRBV7-9; cdr3_aa: CASSFSRGATYEQYF; cdr3_nt: TGTGCCAGCAGCTTTTCCCGGGGGGCGACCTACGAGCAGTACTTC
d_call: TRBD1; clone_size: -; j_call: TRBJ2-3; v_call: TRBV19; cdr3_aa: CASRLWTGGTDTQYF; cdr3_nt: TGTGCCAGTAGGCTTTGGACAGGGGGCACAGATACGCAGTATTTT
d_call: TRBD1; clone_size: -; j_call: TRBJ1-6; v_call: TRBV11-3; cdr3_aa: CASSPGTGGSPLHF; cdr3_nt: TGTGCCAGCAGCCCCGGGACAGGGGGTTCACCCCTCCACTTT
d_call: TRBD2; clone_size: -; j_call: TRBJ2-1; v_call: TRBV5-6; cdr3_aa: CASSFNGLVYNEQFF; cdr3_nt: TGTGCCAGCAGCTTTAATGGACTAGTCTACAATGAGCAGTTCTTC
d_call: -; clone_size: -; j_call: TRBJ1-4; v_call: TRBV30; cdr3_aa: CAWRARWSREKLFF; cdr3_nt: TGTGCCTGGAGAGCGAGGTGGAGTCGTGAAAAACTGTTTTTT
d_call: -; clone_size: once; j_call: TRBJ1-2; v_call: TRBV30; cdr3_aa: CAWSTGNSYGYTF; cdr3_nt: TGTGCCTGGAGTACAGGAAACTCGTATGGCTACACCTTC
d_call: -; clone_size: -; j_call: TRBJ1-6; v_call: TRBV25-1; cdr3_aa: CASSEYGAGNSPLHF; cdr3_nt: TGTGCCAGCAGTGAATATGGGGCAGGGAATTCACCCCTCCACTTT
d_call: -; clone_size: -; j_call: TRBJ1-5; v_call: TRBV6-5; cdr3_aa: CASRAAQGGNQPQHF; cdr3_nt: TGTGCCAGCAGGGCTGCCCAGGGAGGTAATCAGCCCCAGCATTTT
d_call: TRBD1; clone_size: -; j_call: TRBJ1-4; v_call: TRBV4-1; cdr3_aa: CASSQDRDSQNEKLFF; cdr3_nt: TGCGCCAGCAGCCAAGATAGGGACAGCCAAAATGAAAAACTGTTTTTT
d_call: -; clone_size: -; j_call: TRBJ2-7; v_call: TRBV7-8; cdr3_aa: CASSLREVAFTPYEQYF; cdr3_nt: TGTGCCAGCAGCTTGAGAGAGGTAGCTTTTACCCCCTACGAGCAGTACTTC
d_call: -; clone_size: -; j_call: TRBJ1-1; v_call: TRBV14; cdr3_aa: CASSPTRTATNTEAFF; cdr3_nt: TGTGCCAGCAGCCCTACCCGGACAGCTACTAACACTGAAGCTTTCTTT
d_call: TRBD2; clone_size: -; j_call: TRBJ2-2; v_call: TRBV7-6; cdr3_aa: CASSLGLAGTGELFF; cdr3_nt: TGTGCCAGCAGCTTAGGACTAGCGGGGACCGGGGAGCTGTTTTTT
d_call: TRBD1; clone_size: -; j_call: TRBJ2-6; v_call: TRBV7-7; cdr3_aa: CASSLGGTGGSGANVLTF; cdr3_nt: TGTGCTAGCAGCTTAGGAGGGACAGGGGGCAGTGGGGCCAACGTCCTGACTTTC
d_call: TRBD1; clone_size: -; j_call: TRBJ1-2; v_call: TRBV5-1; cdr3_aa: CASSLGVRDSYGYTF; cdr3_nt: TGCGCCAGCAGCTTGGGGGTCCGGGACAGCTATGGCTACACCTTC
d_call: -; clone_size: once; j_call: TRBJ2-1; v_call: TRBV18; cdr3_aa: CASSPSSYNEQFF; cdr3_nt: TGTGCCAGCTCACCATCCAGTTACAATGAGCAGTTCTTC
d_call: TRBD1; clone_size: -; j_call: TRBJ2-7; v_call: TRBV11-3; cdr3_aa: CASSLDLGTGVHEQYF; cdr3_nt: TGTGCCAGCAGCTTAGATCTTGGGACAGGGGTCCACGAGCAGTACTTC
d_call: -; clone_size: -; j_call: TRBJ2-4; v_call: TRBV30; cdr3_aa: CAWSPTTRQSQQYF; cdr3_nt: TGTGCCTGGAGTCCCACAACCCGACAGTCCCAACAGTACTTC
d_call: -; clone_size: -; j_call: TRBJ2-1; v_call: TRBV7-8; cdr3_aa: CASSLKGLSSYNEQFF; cdr3_nt: TGTGCCAGCAGCTTAAAGGGGTTAAGCTCCTACAATGAGCAGTTCTTC
d_call: TRBD1; clone_size: -; j_call: TRBJ2-3; v_call: TRBV12-5; cdr3_aa: CASGPGQLTDTQYF; cdr3_nt: TGTGCTAGTGGCCCGGGACAGCTCACAGATACGCAGTATTTT
d_call: -; clone_size: few; j_call: TRBJ2-7; v_call: TRBV4-1; cdr3_aa: CASSQDTYEQYF; cdr3_nt: TGCGCCAGCAGCCAAGATACCTACGAGCAGTACTTC
d_call: -; clone_size: -; j_call: TRBJ2-1; v_call: TRBV11-2; cdr3_aa: CASSPPYSRYNEQFF; cdr3_nt: TGTGCCAGCAGCCCCCCCTACTCGAGGTACAATGAGCAGTTCTTC
d_call: -; clone_size: -; j_call: TRBJ2-2; v_call: TRBV7-2; cdr3_aa: CASSRGTGTNTGELFF; cdr3_nt: TGTGCCAGCAGCAGGGGGACGGGAACGAACACCGGGGAGCTGTTTTTT
d_call: -; clone_size: -; j_call: TRBJ1-2; v_call: TRBV9; cdr3_aa: CASSAAANYGYTF; cdr3_nt: TGTGCCAGCAGCGCTGCAGCTAACTATGGCTACACCTTC
d_call: -; clone_size: -; j_call: TRBJ1-1; v_call: TRBV30; cdr3_aa: CAWSRLGQVNTEAFF; cdr3_nt: TGTGCCTGGAGCCGACTGGGGCAGGTGAACACTGAAGCTTTCTTT
d_call: TRBD2; clone_size: -; j_call: TRBJ2-1; v_call: TRBV30; cdr3_aa: CAWSGTLTSGGYNEQFF; cdr3_nt: TGTGCCTGGAGTGGGACCCTGACTAGCGGGGGGTACAATGAGCAGTTCTTC
d_call: -; clone_size: -; j_call: TRBJ1-5; v_call: TRBV19; cdr3_aa: CASRAGAYSNQPQHF; cdr3_nt: TGTGCCAGTAGAGCAGGGGCCTATAGCAATCAGCCCCAGCATTTT
d_call: -; clone_size: once; j_call: TRBJ1-1; v_call: TRBV6-2/TRBV6-3; cdr3_aa: CASSYQRTEAFF; cdr3_nt: TGTGCCAGCAGTTACCAGCGGACTGAAGCTTTCTTT
d_call: -; clone_size: -; j_call: TRBJ1-2; v_call: TRBV6-6; cdr3_aa: CASSRDTNYGYTF; cdr3_nt: TGTGCCAGCAGCCGAGACACTAACTATGGCTACACCTTC
d_call: -; clone_size: once; j_call: TRBJ2-6; v_call: TRBV4-2; cdr3_aa: CASSQDRGTSGANVLTF; cdr3_nt: TGTGCCAGCAGCCAAGATCGCGGGACCTCTGGGGCCAACGTCCTGACTTTC
d_call: -; clone_size: -; j_call: TRBJ1-5; v_call: TRBV12-3/TRBV12-4; cdr3_aa: CASRLDITGPQHF; cdr3_nt: TGTGCCAGCAGATTGGACATCACCGGGCCCCAGCATTTT
d_call: TRBD2; clone_size: few; j_call: TRBJ2-2; v_call: TRBV6-5; cdr3_aa: CASSYSAGGNGELFF; cdr3_nt: TGTGCCAGCAGTTACTCAGCGGGAGGTAACGGGGAGCTGTTTTTT
d_call: -; clone_size: -; j_call: TRBJ1-2; v_call: TRBV2; cdr3_aa: CASTLGGNTYGYTF; cdr3_nt: TGTGCCAGCACCTTGGGGGGGAATACCTATGGCTACACCTTC
d_call: TRBD2; clone_size: -; j_call: TRBJ2-3; v_call: TRBV5-1; cdr3_aa: CATTLGGGDTDTQYF; cdr3_nt: TGCGCCACCACCCTCGGCGGGGGGGACACAGATACGCAGTATTTT
d_call: -; clone_size: -; j_call: TRBJ1-1; v_call: TRBV7-9; cdr3_aa: CASRNRVGTEAFF; cdr3_nt: TGTGCCAGCAGAAACAGGGTAGGCACTGAAGCTTTCTTT
d_call: TRBD1; clone_size: -; j_call: TRBJ2-7; v_call: TRBV30; cdr3_aa: CAWNKPGTGGKYEQYF; cdr3_nt: TGTGCCTGGAATAAACCCGGGACAGGGGGCAAGTACGAGCAGTACTTC
d_call: TRBD1; clone_size: -; j_call: TRBJ1-4; v_call: TRBV11-2; cdr3_aa: CASSYRGTNEKLFF; cdr3_nt: TGTGCCAGCAGCTACAGGGGAACTAATGAAAAACTGTTTTTT
d_call: -; clone_size: -; j_call: TRBJ2-3; v_call: TRBV2; cdr3_aa: CASRVVAGPTDTQYF; cdr3_nt: TGTGCCAGCAGGGTGGTGGCGGGACCCACAGATACGCAGTATTTT
d_call: -; clone_size: -; j_call: TRBJ1-1; v_call: TRBV27; cdr3_aa: CASSFSGMNTEAFF; cdr3_nt: TGTGCCAGCAGTTTTTCCGGGATGAACACTGAAGCTTTCTTT
d_call: TRBD2; clone_size: -; j_call: TRBJ2-2; v_call: TRBV12-5; cdr3_aa: CASGFLAGLNTGELFF; cdr3_nt: TGTGCTAGTGGTTTTTTAGCGGGACTGAACACCGGGGAGCTGTTTTTT
d_call: TRBD1; clone_size: -; j_call: TRBJ1-2; v_call: TRBV19; cdr3_aa: CASSKAPGGTANYGYTF; cdr3_nt: TGTGCCAGTAGTAAAGCGCCGGGGGGGACAGCTAACTATGGCTACACCTTC
d_call: -; clone_size: -; j_call: TRBJ2-7; v_call: TRBV5-6; cdr3_aa: CASTRGTVTYEQYF; cdr3_nt: TGTGCCAGCACCCGGGGGACGGTGACCTACGAGCAGTACTTC
d_call: -; clone_size: -; j_call: TRBJ1-2; v_call: TRBV28; cdr3_aa: CASSSRDNPLDGYTF; cdr3_nt: TGTGCCAGCAGTTCCCGGGACAACCCGCTTGATGGCTACACCTTC
d_call: -; clone_size: -; j_call: TRBJ1-6; v_call: TRBV18; cdr3_aa: CASSPQQGTYNSPLHF; cdr3_nt: TGTGCCAGCTCACCGCAACAGGGAACCTATAATTCACCCCTCCACTTT
d_call: TRBD1; clone_size: -; j_call: TRBJ1-1; v_call: TRBV6-2/TRBV6-3; cdr3_aa: CASSYGQGTEAFF; cdr3_nt: TGTGCCAGCAGTTACGGACAGGGGACTGAAGCTTTCTTT
d_call: TRBD1; clone_size: few; j_call: TRBJ1-2; v_call: TRBV4-1; cdr3_aa: CASSQGTGNYGYTF; cdr3_nt: TGCGCCAGCAGCCAAGGGACAGGGAACTATGGCTACACCTTC